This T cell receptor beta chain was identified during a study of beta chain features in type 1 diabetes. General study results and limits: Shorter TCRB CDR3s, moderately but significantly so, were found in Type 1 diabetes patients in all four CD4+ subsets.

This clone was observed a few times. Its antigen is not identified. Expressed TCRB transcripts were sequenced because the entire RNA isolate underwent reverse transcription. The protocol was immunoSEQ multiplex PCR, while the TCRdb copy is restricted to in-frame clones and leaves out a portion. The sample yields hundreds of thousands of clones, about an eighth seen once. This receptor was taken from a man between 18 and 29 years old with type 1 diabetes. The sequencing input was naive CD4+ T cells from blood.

As DNA, the CDR3 is TGTGCCAGCACCCCCGAACTCGCGGGGCGGCCGAAGGAGCAGTTCTTC. Amino acids: CASTPELAGRPKEQFF. This chain uses TRBV16 with TRBJ2-1; TRBD2 might be the D (6 bases). This CDR3 is built from 16 residues. Trimming stripped 7 bases from V and 10 bases from J, with 26 bases between. From germline, CDR1 is KGHSY and CDR2 FQNENV.